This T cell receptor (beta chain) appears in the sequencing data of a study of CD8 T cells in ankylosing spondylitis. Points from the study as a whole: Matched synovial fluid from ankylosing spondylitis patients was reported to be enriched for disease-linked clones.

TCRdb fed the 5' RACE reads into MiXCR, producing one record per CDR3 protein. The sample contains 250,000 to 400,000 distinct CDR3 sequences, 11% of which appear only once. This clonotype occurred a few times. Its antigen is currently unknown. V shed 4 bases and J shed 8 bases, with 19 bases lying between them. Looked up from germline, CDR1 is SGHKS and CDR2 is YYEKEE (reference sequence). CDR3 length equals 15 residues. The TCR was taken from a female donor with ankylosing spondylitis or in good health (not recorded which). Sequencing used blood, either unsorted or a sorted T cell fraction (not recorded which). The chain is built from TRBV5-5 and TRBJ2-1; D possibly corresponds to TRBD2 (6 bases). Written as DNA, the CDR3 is TGTGCCAGCAGCCTTTTAGCGGACTTGGGGCATGAGCAGTTCTTC. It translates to CASSLLADLGHEQFF.